Below are 24 T cell receptor beta chains sequenced from a single sample in a study of circulating tumor DNA in untreated peripheral T-cell lymphoma. Sequencing was performed with immunoSEQ multiplex PCR; in TCRdb, only in-frame clones are kept and a portion is missing. The sample lists some 1,100 clones; approximately 82% were seen once. The sample consisted of tumor tissue. The receptors derive from a human donor with peripheral T-cell lymphoma.

The chain recombines TRBV19 with TRBJ2-5; D may be TRBD2 (7 bases). This CDR3 contains 14 residues. CDR1 and CDR2 (germline): LNHDA, SQIVND (reference sequence). V lost 6 bases and J 5 bases, leaving 16 bases between the germline ends. The DNA for the CDR3 is TGTGCCAGTAGGACAAGGGGGGGGTCGGAGACCCAGTACTTC. This translates into CASRTRGGSETQYF.

V and J are TRBV11-3 and TRBJ2-1; 11 bases align to TRBD1. The CDR3 sequence is 15 residues long. Looked up from germline, CDR1 is SGHNT and CDR2 is YENEEA. The V segment lost 5 bases and the J segment 6 bases; nucleotides outside the gene matches: 6. The CDR3 spells CASSTSGTGGNEQFF. As DNA, the CDR3 is TGTGCCAGCAGCACCTCCGGGACAGGGGGCAATGAGCAGTTCTTC.

This chain links TRBV19 with TRBJ1-1; D uncertain. Germline loops: CDR1 LNHDA, CDR2 SQIVND (reference sequence). Trimming cost V 8 bases and J 3 bases, with 10 bases left between them. There are 12 residues in the CDR3. CDR3 nucleotides: TGTGCCAGTCTTACCGAGTACACTGAAGCTTTCTTT. As protein: CASLTEYTEAFF. Based on the CDR3 plus reference TRBV19 and TRBJ1-1, the full variable domain is DGGITQSPKYLFRKEGQNVTLSCEQNLNHDAMYWYRQDPGQGLRLIYYSQIVNDFQKGDIAEGYSVSREKKESFPLTVTSAQKNPTAFYLCASLTEYTEAFFGQGTRLTVV.

V gene TRBV6-8 combines with J gene TRBJ1-5; possibly TRBD1 for D (6 bases). V shed 6 bases and J shed 5 bases, with 23 bases lying between them. CDR1 is MNHGY, CDR2 SAAAGT, per germline. The CDR3 has 17 amino acids. The CDR3, as DNA: TGTGCCAGCAGCCTATACAGGGCCCTTATGAGGGATCAGCCCCAGCATTTT. It translates to CASSLYRALMRDQPQHF.

This chain joins TRBV19 and TRBJ2-6; D gene unclear. The CDR3 runs to 15 residues. Trimming stripped 5 bases from V and 0 bases from J, with 8 bases between. CDR1 is LNHDA, CDR2 SQIVND, per germline (reference sequence). The chain's CDR3 is CASSLLGSGANVLTF. CDR3 in DNA: TGTGCCAGTAGTCTACTCGGCTCTGGGGCCAACGTCCTGACTTTC.

The rearrangement links TRBV19 to TRBJ2-1; 9 bases fit TRBD2. The CDR3 consists of 16 residues. CDR1 is LNHDA and CDR2 is SQIVND in the germline V gene (reference sequence). Trimming cost V 5 bases and J 0 bases; bases outside gene matches: 5. Here the CDR3 reads CASSLLSGSSYNEQFF. The CDR3 nucleotides are TGTGCCAGTAGTCTCCTTAGCGGGAGCTCCTACAATGAGCAGTTCTTC.

The chain's CDR3 is CASLSRRNTEAFF. In DNA, the CDR3 is TGTGCCAGCCTTTCGCGTAGGAATACTGAAGCTTTCTTT. The chain links TRBV27 to TRBJ1-1; D not certain. CDR1 MNHEY and CDR2 SMNVEV come from the germline V gene (reference sequence). The CDR3 totals 13 residues. The ends were cut back, 8 bases at V and 5 bases at J, with 15 bases in the middle.

This chain links TRBV30 with TRBJ2-5; D may be TRBD2 (5 bases). V lost 2 bases, J lost 1 base, and 8 bases lay in between. The CDR3 sequence is 13 residues long. Per the germline V gene, CDR1 is GTSNPN and CDR2 is SVGIG (reference sequence). DNA of the CDR3: TGTGCCTGGAGTAAAGGACTCCAAGAGACCCAGTACTTC. Translation gives CAWSKGLQETQYF.

The V and J genes are TRBV4-1 and TRBJ2-1; 10 bases align to TRBD2. The V and J ends lost 4 bases and 7 bases, in that order; junction bases with no gene match: 7. This CDR3 is built from 15 residues. Germline-derived CDR1 and CDR2 are MGHRA and YSYEKL. CDR3 sequence (DNA): TGCGCCAGCAGCCCACAACTAGCGGGGAGGAATGAGCAGTTCTTC. Translated, it gives CASSPQLAGRNEQFF.

The V gene is TRBV19, the J gene TRBJ2-1; 8 bases are a match to TRBD1. The CDR3 loop spans 12 amino acids. Germline CDR1 reads LNHDA; CDR2 reads SQIVND (reference sequence). Trimming removed 6 bases from V and 10 bases from J; junction bases left unmatched: 5. The CDR3 loop is CASRGWDREQFF. In nucleotides, the CDR3 is TGTGCCAGTAGAGGTTGGGACAGGGAGCAGTTCTTC. The full variable domain, rest sourced from reference TRBV19 and TRBJ2-1, is DGGITQSPKYLFRKEGQNVTLSCEQNLNHDAMYWYRQDPGQGLRLIYYSQIVNDFQKGDIAEGYSVSREKKESFPLTVTSAQKNPTAFYLCASRGWDREQFFGPGTRLTVL.

The chain employs TRBV6-7 and TRBJ1-1, with unresolved D. TRBV6-7 is reported as an ORF; its role is uncertain. The CDR3 covers 12 residues. Trimming cost V 4 bases and J 1 base, with 4 bases left between them. The chain's CDR3 is CASSWTNTEAFF. Written as DNA, the CDR3 is TGTGCCAGCAGTTGGACGAACACTGAAGCTTTCTTT.

The chain joins TRBV30 to TRBJ2-4, with TRBD1 identical over 7 bases. Germline CDR1 is GTSNPN and CDR2 is SVGIG (reference sequence). The CDR3 totals 13 residues. Trimming removed 2 bases from V and 7 bases from J; junction bases left unmatched: 5. DNA for the CDR3: TGTGCCTGGAGTACGGGACAGAGCAACATTCAGTACTTC. It codes for CAWSTGQSNIQYF.

The chain employs TRBV15 and TRBJ1-4; no clear D gene. CDR3 size: 14 residues. V shed 5 bases and J shed 4 bases, with 11 bases lying between them. The germline gives CDR1 LNHNV, CDR2 YYDKDF (reference sequence). For the CDR3, the DNA is TGTGCCACCAGCCCCAGTGCGATTAATGAAAAACTGTTTTTT. Its protein is CATSPSAINEKLFF.

V is TRBV25-1 and J is TRBJ2-5; D call uncertain. This CDR3 region has 14 residues. Trimming left V 2 bases short and J 0 bases short, with 7 bases between. Germline CDR1 and CDR2: MGHDK and SYGVNS. The CDR3 DNA reads TGTGCCAGCAGTGAACGGAAGCACCAAGAGACCCAGTACTTC. Its translation: CASSERKHQETQYF. The full variable domain, with the rest looked up from reference TRBV25-1 and TRBJ2-5, is EADIYQTPRYLVIGTGKKITLECSQTMGHDKMYWYQQDPGMELHLIHYSYGVNSTEKGDLSSESTVSRIRTEHFPLTLESARPSHTSQYLCASSERKHQETQYFGPGTRLLVL.

This clone appeared a single time. The J gene is TRBJ2-3, the V gene TRBV29-1, with D possibly TRBD1 on 5 matching bases. Germline CDR1 is SQVTM and CDR2 is ANQGSEA. V was cut by 7 bases and J by 5 bases, with 16 bases left in between. The CDR3 totals 13 residues. The DNA of the CDR3 is TGCAGCGCCAGGGTGCGACCCGAAGATACGCAGTATTTT. Its translation is CSARVRPEDTQYF.

The CDR3 spells CASSQETGLNEQYF. In nucleotides, the CDR3 is TGTGCCAGCAGCCAAGAAACAGGGCTAAACGAGCAGTACTTC. The genes are TRBV14 and TRBJ2-7, with D perhaps TRBD1 (6 bases). The germline V and J ends were trimmed by 0 bases and 5 bases, with 11 bases remaining between them. CDR1 and CDR2 (germline): SGHDN, FVKESK. This CDR3 is 14 amino acids long.

The rearrangement links TRBV18 to TRBJ2-5; D is perhaps TRBD1 (5 bases). Germline V gives CDR1 KGHSH, CDR2 LQKENI. CDR3 size: 14 residues. Deletions cut 6 bases from V and 1 base from J, with 12 bases between. Written as DNA, the CDR3 is TGTGCCAGCTCCAGACAGCGACGCCAAGAGACCCAGTACTTC. Translated, it gives CASSRQRRQETQYF. Filled out from reference TRBV18 and TRBJ2-5, the complete variable domain reads NAGVMQNPRHLVRRRGQEARLRCSPMKGHSHVYWYRQLPEEGLKFMVYLQKENIIDESGMPKERFSAEFPKEGPSILRIQQVVRGDSAAYFCASSRQRRQETQYFGPGTRLLVL.

J is TRBJ2-7 and V is TRBV6-7; D remains unclear. TRBV6-7 is recorded as an ORF, its role being uncertain. V lost 2 bases and J 3 bases, leaving 11 bases between the germline ends. CDR3 length: 14 amino acids. CDR3 amino acids: CASSYESASYEQYF. CDR3 DNA sequence: TGTGCCAGCAGTTACGAGTCGGCGAGCTACGAGCAGTACTTC.

CDR3 amino acids: CASSSASTGYFADTQYF. Written as DNA, the CDR3 is TGTGCCAGCAGCTCCGCCAGTACAGGGTATTTCGCAGATACGCAGTATTTT. This chain links TRBV7-5 with TRBJ2-3; no check of the table's D call, TRBD1, against the DNA was made. TRBV7-5 is deemed a pseudogene. The CDR3 is 17 residues long.

The V and J genes are TRBV11-3 and TRBJ2-3; TRBD2 aligns across 8 bases. Germline CDR1 SGHNT, CDR2 YENEEA. The ends lost 3 bases at V and 5 bases at J; junction bases unmatched: 7. This CDR3 has 15 residues. CDR3 loop: CASSFLLLAGDTQYF. The CDR3, as DNA: TGTGCCAGCAGCTTTCTCTTGCTAGCGGGAGATACGCAGTATTTT.

This clone is a singleton in its sample. V gene TRBV11-3 combines with J gene TRBJ2-7, with 8 nucleotides matching TRBD2. The CDR3 covers 16 residues. The V gene end was trimmed by 5 bases and the J gene end by 0 bases; junction bases not matched to a gene: 9. Germline-derived CDR1 and CDR2 are SGHNT and YENEEA. The CDR3 is CASSPKAGADSYEQYF. The CDR3 nucleotides read TGTGCCAGCAGCCCTAAAGCGGGAGCCGACTCCTACGAGCAGTACTTC.

This clone was seen only once. The chain links TRBV7-6 to TRBJ2-3; D remains ambiguous. Germline V lookup: CDR1 SGHVS, CDR2 FNYEAQ. This CDR3 is built from 14 residues. The ends were cut back, 4 bases at V and 0 bases at J, with 8 bases in the middle. CDR3 coding DNA: TGTGCCAGCAGCTCGAGAGTTAGCACAGATACGCAGTATTTT. Its protein is CASSSRVSTDTQYF.

This clone appeared a few times. J is TRBJ2-2 and V is TRBV29-1, with D possibly matching TRBD2 (6 bases). Germline V gives CDR1 SQVTM, CDR2 ANQGSEA. The CDR3 sequence is 15 residues long. V was shortened by 6 bases and J by 9 bases, with 23 bases between the two germline ends. CDR3 bases: TGCAGCGTCTACGGACGGGGGAAGTACGCCAGGGAGCTGTTTTTT. This translates into CSVYGRGKYARELFF.

This chain links TRBV5-1 with TRBJ1-5; possible D gene TRBD1, 6 bases. The CDR3 is made up of 15 amino acids. Germline values: CDR1 SGHRS, CDR2 YFSETQ. V lost 0 bases and J lost 3, with 10 bases in between. CDR3 sequence (DNA): TGCGCCAGCAGCTTGGCGGGGGCCCTCAATCAGCCCCAGCATTTT. It translates to CASSLAGALNQPQHF.